Listed here is a single TCR beta chain. Its antigen is currently unknown. This sample is drawn from a study of vaccination effects on CD4 cells after COVID-19. General study points: Recruitment yielded few convalescent patients, and the study had no early post-infection timepoints.

Trimming shortened V by 5 bases and J by 8 bases, and 18 bases separated the two germline ends. Germline CDR1 is PRHDT and CDR2 is FYEKMQ (reference sequence). This CDR3 contains 14 residues. Cells that had been cultured for 9 to 10 days were the source of isolated CD4+ T cells. Two doses of either BNT162b2 or mRNA-1273 were given to each participant. Profiling relied on immunoSEQ multiplex PCR, and the TCRdb table lists in-frame clones only, not all of them. The sample has 42,000 or so clones, around 70% seen once. This rearrangement joins TRBV13 to TRBJ1-2; no firm D call. The receptor's source is a human donor who received a COVID-19 vaccine. The sequencing used CD4+ T cells from PBMCs cultured without peptide, collected after COVID-19 vaccination. The chain's CDR3 is CASSPQRLERGYTF. Written as DNA, the CDR3 is TGTGCCAGCAGCCCACAGAGGCTCGAGAGAGGCTACACCTTC.